This TCR beta chain was profiled in a study of T cell responses to AZD1222 COVID-19 vaccine. Study-wide results and limits: Spike-specific TCR breadth and depth went up after people got two AZD1222 doses. Unmutated regions of variants are reportedly targeted by nearly half of spike-specific TCRs.

Note on this clone: The target antigen is unknown.

Clones were read by immunoSEQ multiplex PCR, and TCRdb kept only the in-frame ones, dropping some. The sample includes approximately 120,000 clones, 70% to 90% of them seen just once. The V gene end was trimmed by 4 bases and the J gene end by 4 bases; junction bases not matched to a gene: 7. CDR1 is SGHKS, CDR2 YYEKEE, per germline (reference sequence). This CDR3 is built from 16 residues. The rearrangement links TRBV5-5 to TRBJ1-6; TRBD1 matches at 8 bases. Sequenced here: peripheral blood, sampled on day 0 of AZD1222 vaccination. The TCR originated in an adult in good health. The CDR3 loop is CASSQQGGPYNSPLHF. The CDR3 DNA reads as TGTGCCAGCAGCCAACAGGGGGGACCTTATAATTCACCCCTCCACTTT. Complete variable domain (other parts from reference TRBV5-5 and TRBJ1-6): DAGVTQSPTHLIKTRGQQVTLRCSPISGHKSVSWYQQVLGQGPQFIFQYYEKEERGRGNFPDRFSARQFPNYSSELNVNALLLGDSALYLCASSQQGGPYNSPLHFGNGTRLTVT.